A single sample gave rise to the 3 T cell receptor beta chains below, sequenced in a study of blood T cell repertoires in COVID-19. Profiled with immunoSEQ multiplex PCR; TCRdb holds only in-frame clones, not every one. The sample records around 90,000 clones, around 90% being singletons. The sequencing input was peripheral blood. The receptor set was obtained from a male donor with acute or convalescent COVID-19.

The V call is TRBV19, the J call TRBJ2-1; TRBD2 aligns across 8 bases. Trimming took 4 bases from V and 4 from J; bases not matched to a gene: 15. The CDR3 is made up of 18 amino acids. Germline V gives CDR1 LNHDA, CDR2 SQIVND (reference sequence). The CDR3 sequence is CASSNPSRGGLIYNEQFF. The CDR3 DNA follows: TGTGCCAGTAGTAACCCCTCTCGGGGGGGGCTAATATACAATGAGCAGTTCTTC. The entire variable domain, with the rest obtained from reference TRBV19 and TRBJ2-1, is as follows: DGGITQSPKYLFRKEGQNVTLSCEQNLNHDAMYWYRQDPGQGLRLIYYSQIVNDFQKGDIAEGYSVSREKKESFPLTVTSAQKNPTAFYLCASSNPSRGGLIYNEQFFGPGTRLTVL.

J is TRBJ2-1 and V is TRBV28; 8 nucleotides agree with TRBD1. The V gene's germline CDR1 is MDHEN and CDR2 SYDVKM. This CDR3 region has 16 residues. V shed 4 bases, J shed 1 base, and the junction held 6 bases outside the gene matches. Here the CDR3 reads CASSSAGGGSYNEQFF. The CDR3 nucleotides read TGTGCCAGCAGTTCCGCAGGGGGCGGTTCCTACAATGAGCAGTTCTTC.

The rearrangement joins TRBV2 to TRBJ2-3, with 10 positions matching TRBD2. The germline gives CDR1 SNHLY, CDR2 FYNNEI. The V gene end was trimmed by 7 bases and the J gene end by 0 bases; junction bases not matched to a gene: 7. CDR3 length: 16 amino acids. The CDR3 is CASNQPSGGSTDTQYF. As DNA, the CDR3 is TGTGCCAGCAATCAACCTAGCGGGGGAAGCACAGATACGCAGTATTTT.